A selection of T cell receptor beta chains follows, all from one sample in a study of CD39 and CD103 CD8 tumor-infiltrating T cells. The method was immunoSEQ multiplex PCR; TCRdb's version includes in-frame clones alone and lacks a portion of them. The sample includes 2,500 to 3,500 clones, about four fifths of them seen just once. Sequenced material: CD39- CD103- CD8+ T cells sorted from the tumor. Source of these receptors: a human donor with head and neck squamous cell carcinoma. CDR3s include the opening cysteine and the closing phenylalanine or tryptophan. The order of the fields is J gene, D gene, clone size, CDR3 length, V gene, CDR3 DNA, CDR3 protein. A D gene is named only where the DNA matches it firmly. Clone size, where shown, is once, few, many, or a class for clones that have expanded.

j_call: TRBJ1-1; d_call: NA; clone_size: few; cdr3_length: 13; v_call: TRBV5-6; cdr3_nt: TGTGCCAGCAGCTTGGGTCACGGGACTGAAGCTTTCTTT; cdr3_aa: CASSLGHGTEAFF
j_call: TRBJ2-2; d_call: NA; clone_size: NA; cdr3_length: 16; v_call: TRBV7-9; cdr3_nt: TGTGCCAGCAGCTTTGGTCGGGGAGCGGGCACCGGGGAGCTGTTTTTT; cdr3_aa: CASSFGRGAGTGELFF
j_call: TRBJ2-1; d_call: NA; clone_size: NA; cdr3_length: 12; v_call: TRBV13; cdr3_nt: TGTGCCAGCAGCTTCAAAGCCGGTGAGCAGTTCTTC; cdr3_aa: CASSFKAGEQFF
j_call: TRBJ1-6; d_call: NA; clone_size: once; cdr3_length: 13; v_call: TRBV30; cdr3_nt: TGTGCCTGGAGCCCTATGGGGGGATCACCCCTCCACTTT; cdr3_aa: CAWSPMGGSPLHF
j_call: TRBJ2-7; d_call: TRBD1; clone_size: NA; cdr3_length: 16; v_call: TRBV7-8; cdr3_nt: TGTGCCAGCAGCTTAGCGCATGGTGGGACAGGGACCGAGCAGTACTTC; cdr3_aa: CASSLAHGGTGTEQYF
j_call: TRBJ2-1; d_call: NA; clone_size: NA; cdr3_length: 13; v_call: TRBV25-1; cdr3_nt: TGTGCCAGCAGTTTCACTTTAGCCGTTGAGCAGTTCTTC; cdr3_aa: CASSFTLAVEQFF
j_call: TRBJ1-6; d_call: NA; clone_size: NA; cdr3_length: 13; v_call: TRBV4-2; cdr3_nt: TGTGCCAGCAGCCAAGCGAGGAATTCACCCCTCCACTTT; cdr3_aa: CASSQARNSPLHF
j_call: TRBJ1-1; d_call: TRBD1; clone_size: NA; cdr3_length: 15; v_call: TRBV29-1; cdr3_nt: TGCAGCGTTGAAGATTCCCTAGGACAGGGTCCTGAAGCTTTCTTT; cdr3_aa: CSVEDSLGQGPEAFF
j_call: TRBJ1-2; d_call: NA; clone_size: NA; cdr3_length: 14; v_call: TRBV7-6; cdr3_nt: TGTGCCAGCAGCTTAAATGGGGGGAGTGAGGGCTACACCTTC; cdr3_aa: CASSLNGGSEGYTF
j_call: TRBJ1-3; d_call: NA; clone_size: NA; cdr3_length: 15; v_call: TRBV10-3; cdr3_nt: TGTGCCATCAGCGATGACAGGACCTCTGGAAACACCATATATTTT; cdr3_aa: CAISDDRTSGNTIYF
j_call: TRBJ1-2; d_call: TRBD1; clone_size: few; cdr3_length: 15; v_call: TRBV7-3; cdr3_nt: TGTGCCAGCAGCCGGGGACAGGGGGCTAGCTATGGCTACACCTTC; cdr3_aa: CASSRGQGASYGYTF
j_call: TRBJ2-3; d_call: TRBD2; clone_size: NA; cdr3_length: 16; v_call: TRBV5-6; cdr3_nt: TGTGCCAGCAGCAATCCCGGGACTAGGAACGAGGATACGCAGTATTTT; cdr3_aa: CASSNPGTRNEDTQYF
j_call: TRBJ2-5; d_call: NA; clone_size: NA; cdr3_length: 16; v_call: TRBV30; cdr3_nt: TGTGCCTGGAGTGTAAGGGTCGGGCGGGGTGGAGAGACCCAGTACTTC; cdr3_aa: CAWSVRVGRGGETQYF
j_call: TRBJ2-3; d_call: NA; clone_size: once; cdr3_length: 14; v_call: TRBV6-4; cdr3_nt: TGTGCCAGCAGCGCTACAGGCTTCACAGATACGCAGTATTTT; cdr3_aa: CASSATGFTDTQYF
j_call: TRBJ2-7; d_call: TRBD1; clone_size: NA; cdr3_length: 15; v_call: TRBV7-9; cdr3_nt: TGTGCCAGCAGCTTAGGGACAGGGGGCTACTACGAGCAATACTTC; cdr3_aa: CASSLGTGGYYEQYF
j_call: TRBJ1-5; d_call: NA; clone_size: NA; cdr3_length: 14; v_call: TRBV28; cdr3_nt: TGTGCCAGCAGTCAAAGGGGGGGATGGCAGCCCCAGCATTTT; cdr3_aa: CASSQRGGWQPQHF
j_call: TRBJ2-2; d_call: NA; clone_size: NA; cdr3_length: 16; v_call: TRBV7-9; cdr3_nt: TGTGCCAGCCATCACTGGGAGGCAGACAACACCGGGGAGCTGTTTTTT; cdr3_aa: CASHHWEADNTGELFF
j_call: TRBJ2-7; d_call: NA; clone_size: once; cdr3_length: 15; v_call: TRBV29-1; cdr3_nt: TGCAGCGTTGAAGATGGGGCTGTTAGCTCCTACGAGCAGTACTTC; cdr3_aa: CSVEDGAVSSYEQYF
j_call: TRBJ2-3; d_call: NA; clone_size: NA; cdr3_length: 17; v_call: TRBV4-3; cdr3_nt: TGCGCCAGCAGCCAAGGGGTCGAGGATTGGGTCACAGATACGCAGTATTTT; cdr3_aa: CASSQGVEDWVTDTQYF
j_call: TRBJ1-6; d_call: TRBD1; clone_size: NA; cdr3_length: 18; v_call: TRBV30; cdr3_nt: TGTGCCTGGAGTGTAGGGGGCTTAGGAGGTGGCTATAATTCACCCCTCCACTTT; cdr3_aa: CAWSVGGLGGGYNSPLHF
j_call: TRBJ1-2; d_call: NA; clone_size: NA; cdr3_length: 16; v_call: TRBV12-5; cdr3_nt: TGTGCTAGTGGCCCCGGAGGGACTATTGGGTATGATGGCTACACCTTC; cdr3_aa: CASGPGGTIGYDGYTF